The source of this T cell receptor (beta chain) is a study of shared clonotypes between healthy human individuals. Positively selected for CCR7, the CD45RO-negative cells used as naive CD8 cells excluded terminally differentiated effector memory CD45RA+ cells. Healthy and HIV-negative, the adult donors had no recent acute infections or vaccinations. The table came from immunoSEQ multiplex PCR; TCRdb's copy has only in-frame clones and leaves some out. The repertoire holds around 610,000 clones, with approximately 96% as singletons. The sample holds one count of this clone. Its specificity is unknown. General study points: The genetic and exposure-history diversity represented was limited by few donors. Generally, naive subsets came out with larger estimated richness than memory subsets. An expected dependence of interdonor clonotype sharing on sequencing depth was noted.

V was shortened by 3 bases and J by 7 bases, with 7 bases between the two germline ends. The V gene's germline CDR1 is WSHSY and CDR2 SAAADI. This CDR3 spans 11 amino acids. The specimen sequenced was naive CD8+ T cells sorted from blood. The TCR sequence derives from a woman aged 25 to 39 in good health. The chain employs TRBV10-2 and TRBJ2-7; no firm D call. The CDR3 sequence is CASSDAGEQYF. The CDR3 DNA sequence: TGCGCCAGCAGTGACGCCGGGGAGCAGTACTTC.